The source of this T cell receptor (beta chain) is a study of CD8+CD57+ T cells in acquired aplastic anemia. TCR beta VDJ combinations and CDR3 sequences were profiled from genomic DNA. A single record per CDR3 protein comes from TCRdb applying MiXCR to the reads. In the table there are around 21,000 distinct CDR3 sequences, 30% to 50% of which are singletons. Regarding the study as a whole: Measurement in patients showed lower diversity in CD8+CD57+ cells than in total CD4+ and CD8+ pools. Patients and controls were not found to differ significantly in CD8+ Simpson's diversity.

Ten or more counts support this clonotype. Its antigen is not known. The CDR3 is made up of 15 amino acids. Per germline, CDR1 SGHTA and CDR2 FQGNSA. The ends lost 5 bases at V and 1 base at J; junction bases unmatched: 4. Previously, flow cytometry had revealed CD8+CD57+ cell expansion in the patients chosen for sequencing. The authors sequenced CD8+CD57+ effector memory cells as well, from about 15% of the 12 patients. Patients had received no therapy at the time of blood sampling. The TCR sequence derives from a human donor with aplastic anemia. Specimen: CD8+CD57+ T cells sorted from PBMCs. Subset given: bead-enriched CD8+CD57+ effector memory T cells from SAA patients. This sequence joins TRBV7-2 and TRBJ2-1; TRBD1 aligns across 8 bases. The CDR3 reads CASSQDRGSYNEQFF. CDR3 bases: TGTGCCAGCAGCCAAGACAGGGGATCCTACAATGAGCAGTTCTTC. The full variable domain, in which reference TRBV7-2 and TRBJ2-1 provide the parts outside the CDR3, is GAGVSQSPSNKVTEKGKDVELRCDPISGHTALYWYRQSLGQGLEFLIYFQGNSAPDKSGLPSDRFSAERTGGSVSTLTIQRTQQEDSAVYLCASSQDRGSYNEQFFGPGTRLTVL.